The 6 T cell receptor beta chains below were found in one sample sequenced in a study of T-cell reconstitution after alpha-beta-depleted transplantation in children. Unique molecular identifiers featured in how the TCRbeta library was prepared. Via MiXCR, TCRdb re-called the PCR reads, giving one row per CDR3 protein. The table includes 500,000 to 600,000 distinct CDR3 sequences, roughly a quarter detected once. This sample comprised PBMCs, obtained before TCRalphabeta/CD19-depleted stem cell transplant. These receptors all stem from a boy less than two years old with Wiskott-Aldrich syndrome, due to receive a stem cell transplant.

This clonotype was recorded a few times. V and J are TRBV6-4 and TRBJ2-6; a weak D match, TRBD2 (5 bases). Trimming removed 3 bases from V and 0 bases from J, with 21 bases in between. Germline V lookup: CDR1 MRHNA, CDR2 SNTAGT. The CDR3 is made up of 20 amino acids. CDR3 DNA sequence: TGTGCCAGCAGTGAACTCGGATGGACTCTAGCCTCCTCTGGGGCCAACGTCCTGACTTTC. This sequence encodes CASSELGWTLASSGANVLTF.

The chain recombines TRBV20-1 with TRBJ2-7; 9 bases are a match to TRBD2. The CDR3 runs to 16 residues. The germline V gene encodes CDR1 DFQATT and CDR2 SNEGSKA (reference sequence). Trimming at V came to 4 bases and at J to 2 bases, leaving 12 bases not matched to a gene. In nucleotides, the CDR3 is TGCAGTGCTACGTTTCTAGCGGGATCAGAGGCCTACGAGCAGTACTTC. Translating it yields CSATFLAGSEAYEQYF.

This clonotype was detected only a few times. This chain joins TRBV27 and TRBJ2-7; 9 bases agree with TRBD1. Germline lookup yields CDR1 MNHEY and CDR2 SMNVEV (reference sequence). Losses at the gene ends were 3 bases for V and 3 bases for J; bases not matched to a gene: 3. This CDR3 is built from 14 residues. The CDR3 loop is CASSFGQGSYEQYF. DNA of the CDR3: TGTGCCAGCAGTTTCGGACAGGGGAGCTACGAGCAGTACTTC.

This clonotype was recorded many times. CDR3: CASSLEGHYNEQFF. The CDR3 DNA reads TGCGCCAGCAGCTTGGAGGGGCATTACAATGAGCAGTTCTTC. The genes are TRBV5-1 and TRBJ2-1, with D perhaps matching TRBD1 (5 bases). CDR3 length: 14 residues. Germline-derived CDR1 and CDR2 are SGHRS and YFSETQ. The V and J ends lost 0 bases and 4 bases respectively, with 8 bases between them. The full variable domain, with the rest looked up from reference TRBV5-1 and TRBJ2-1, is KAGVTQTPRYLIKTRGQQVTLSCSPISGHRSVSWYQQTPGQGLQFLFEYFSETQRNKGNFPGRFSGRQFSNSRSEMNVSTLELGDSALYLCASSLEGHYNEQFFGPGTRLTVL.

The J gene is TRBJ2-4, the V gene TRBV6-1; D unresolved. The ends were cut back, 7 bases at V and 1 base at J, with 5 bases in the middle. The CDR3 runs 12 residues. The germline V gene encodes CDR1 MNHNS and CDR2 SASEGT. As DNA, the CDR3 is TGTGCCAGCACCCTGGCCAAAAACATTCAGTACTTC. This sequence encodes CASTLAKNIQYF.

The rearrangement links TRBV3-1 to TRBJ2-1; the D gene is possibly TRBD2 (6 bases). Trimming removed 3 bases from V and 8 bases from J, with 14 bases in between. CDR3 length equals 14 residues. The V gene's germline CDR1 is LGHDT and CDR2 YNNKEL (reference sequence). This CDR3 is CASSHGSPGDEQFF. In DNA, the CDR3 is TGTGCCAGCAGCCACGGGAGTCCGGGGGATGAGCAGTTCTTC.